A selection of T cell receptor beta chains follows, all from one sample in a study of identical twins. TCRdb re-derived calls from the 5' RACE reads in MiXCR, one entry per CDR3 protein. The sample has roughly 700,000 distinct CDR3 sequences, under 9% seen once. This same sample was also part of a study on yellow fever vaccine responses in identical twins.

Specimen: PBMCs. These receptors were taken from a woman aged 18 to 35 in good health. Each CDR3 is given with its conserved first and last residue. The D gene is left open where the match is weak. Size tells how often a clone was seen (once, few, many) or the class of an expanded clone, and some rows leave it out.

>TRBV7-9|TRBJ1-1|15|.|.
CASHEPLGVNTEAFF
TGTGCCAGTCACGAGCCCCTGGGGGTTAACACTGAAGCTTTCTTT
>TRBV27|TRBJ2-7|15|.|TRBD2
CASSFATSGRNEQYF
TGTGCCAGCAGTTTTGCCACTAGCGGGAGGAACGAGCAGTACTTC
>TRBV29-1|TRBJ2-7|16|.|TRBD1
CSVEVLARGFSYEQYF
TGCAGCGTTGAAGTTTTGGCCAGGGGGTTCTCCTACGAGCAGTACTTC
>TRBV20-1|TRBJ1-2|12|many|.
CSARSRGGGYTF
TGCAGTGCTAGAAGCAGGGGAGGTGGCTACACCTTC
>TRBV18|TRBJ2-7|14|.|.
CASSPEVRAYEQYF
TGTGCCAGCTCCCCGGAAGTCCGAGCCTACGAGCAGTACTTC
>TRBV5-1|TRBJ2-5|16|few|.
CASSLDLANVQEAQYF
TGCGCCAGCAGCTTGGACCTAGCGAACGTTCAAGAGGCCCAGTACTTC
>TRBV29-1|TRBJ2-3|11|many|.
CSVRVTDTQYF
TGCAGCGTCAGGGTCACAGATACGCAGTATTTT
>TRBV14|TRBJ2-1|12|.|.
CASSQATFEQFF
TGTGCCAGCAGCCAAGCGACGTTCGAGCAGTTCTTC
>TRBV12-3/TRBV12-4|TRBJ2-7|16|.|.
CASSLSNLGGTNEQYF
TGTGCCAGCAGTTTGAGTAATCTGGGGGGGACAAACGAGCAGTACTTC
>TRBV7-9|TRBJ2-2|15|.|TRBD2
CASSPWTSDTGELFF
TGTGCCAGCAGCCCCTGGACTAGCGACACCGGGGAGCTGTTTTTT
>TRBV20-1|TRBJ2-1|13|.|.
CSAEEGRHNEQFF
TGCAGTGCAGAGGAGGGCCGACACAATGAGCAGTTCTTC
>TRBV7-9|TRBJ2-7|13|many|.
CASGFDNSYEQYF
TGTGCCAGCGGGTTTGACAACTCCTACGAGCAGTACTTC
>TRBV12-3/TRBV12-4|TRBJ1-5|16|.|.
CASSTAGTGSNQPQHF
TGTGCCAGCAGCACCGCCGGGACGGGGAGCAATCAGCCCCAGCATTTT
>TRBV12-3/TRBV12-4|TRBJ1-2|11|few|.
CASSLNLGYTF
TGTGCCAGCAGTTTAAATCTTGGCTACACCTTC
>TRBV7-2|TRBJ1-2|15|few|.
CASSDKQGWSYGYTF
TGTGCCAGCAGCGATAAACAGGGATGGAGCTATGGCTACACCTTC
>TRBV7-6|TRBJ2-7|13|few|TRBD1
CASSLRDSEEQYF
TGTGCCAGCAGCCTCCGGGACAGTGAAGAGCAGTACTTC
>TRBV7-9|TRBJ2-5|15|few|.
CASSLDGPPKETQYF
TGTGCCAGCAGCTTAGACGGTCCACCTAAAGAGACCCAGTACTTC
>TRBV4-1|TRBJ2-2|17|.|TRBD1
CASSHRDRAGDTGELFF
TGCGCCAGCAGCCATCGGGACAGGGCCGGGGACACCGGGGAGCTGTTTTTT
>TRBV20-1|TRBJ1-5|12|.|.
CSAGGGNQPQHF
TGCAGTGCCGGGGGAGGAAATCAGCCCCAGCATTTT
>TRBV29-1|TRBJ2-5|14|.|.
CSVDHWQGGETQYF
TGCAGCGTCGACCACTGGCAGGGCGGAGAGACCCAGTACTTC
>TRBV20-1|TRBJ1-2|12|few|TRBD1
CSARRGQSGYTF
TGCAGTGCTAGAAGGGGGCAGAGCGGCTACACCTTC
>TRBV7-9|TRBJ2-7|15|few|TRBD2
CASSKTSGSRDEQYF
TGTGCCAGCAGCAAGACTAGCGGGAGTAGGGACGAGCAGTACTTC
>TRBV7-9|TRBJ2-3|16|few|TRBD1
CASSSRDRGRTDTQYF
TGTGCCAGCAGCTCCCGGGACAGGGGGCGGACAGATACGCAGTATTTT
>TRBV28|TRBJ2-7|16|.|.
CASSLFVKGRVYEQYF
TGTGCCAGCAGTTTATTTGTAAAGGGACGGGTTTACGAGCAGTACTTC
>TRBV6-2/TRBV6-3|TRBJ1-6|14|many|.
CASSWSGHGSPLHF
TGTGCCAGCAGTTGGTCCGGGCATGGTTCACCCCTCCACTTT
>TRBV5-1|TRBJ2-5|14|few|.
CASSLERATETQYF
TGCGCCAGCAGCTTGGAAAGGGCTACAGAGACCCAGTACTTC
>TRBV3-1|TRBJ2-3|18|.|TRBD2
CASSTQKMAGGRADTQYF
TGTGCCAGCAGCACTCAAAAAATGGCGGGGGGGCGCGCAGATACGCAGTATTTT
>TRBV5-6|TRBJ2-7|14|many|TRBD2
CASSLGLAAAEQYF
TGTGCCAGCAGCTTGGGACTAGCTGCTGCCGAGCAGTACTTC
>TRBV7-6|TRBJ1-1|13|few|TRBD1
CASSFRRDSEAFF
TGTGCCAGCAGCTTTAGGCGGGACAGTGAAGCTTTCTTT
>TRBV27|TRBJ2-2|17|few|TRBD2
CASSSPGLAYGTGELFF
TGTGCCAGCAGTTCTCCCGGACTAGCTTATGGCACCGGGGAGCTGTTTTTT
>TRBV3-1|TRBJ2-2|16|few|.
CASSRKMQGGAGELFF
TGTGCCAGCAGCAGAAAGATGCAGGGTGGCGCCGGGGAGCTGTTTTTT
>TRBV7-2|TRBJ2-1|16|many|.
CASSLGTGVLGNEQFF
TGTGCCAGCAGCTTAGGAACGGGAGTATTGGGTAATGAGCAGTTCTTC
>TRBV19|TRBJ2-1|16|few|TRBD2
CASSIGREDFRNEQFF
TGTGCCAGTAGTATCGGTCGGGAGGATTTTAGAAATGAGCAGTTCTTC
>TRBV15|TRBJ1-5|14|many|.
CATSSRPRAQPQHF
TGTGCCACCAGCTCCCGGCCAAGAGCTCAGCCCCAGCATTTT
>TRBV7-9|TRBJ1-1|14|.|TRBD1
CASSFQGTGNKAFF
TGTGCCAGCAGCTTCCAGGGGACAGGGAATAAAGCTTTCTTT
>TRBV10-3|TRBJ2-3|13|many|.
CAILASSTDTQYF
TGTGCCATCTTAGCGTCTAGCACAGATACGCAGTATTTT
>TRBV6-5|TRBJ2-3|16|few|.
CASSYRRFSSTDTQYF
TGTGCCAGCAGTTACAGAAGATTCTCCAGCACAGATACGCAGTATTTT
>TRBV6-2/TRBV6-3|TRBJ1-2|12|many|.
CASSSSAVGYTF
TGTGCCAGCAGTTCGTCCGCCGTAGGCTACACCTTC
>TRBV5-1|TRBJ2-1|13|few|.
CASRGGAFNEQFF
TGCGCCAGCAGGGGCGGCGCTTTCAATGAGCAGTTCTTC
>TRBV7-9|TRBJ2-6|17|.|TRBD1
CASTRDRGLSGANVLTF
TGTGCCAGCACCCGGGACAGGGGTCTTTCTGGGGCCAACGTCCTGACTTTC
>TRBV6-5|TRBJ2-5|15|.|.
CASRFTGLHQETQYF
TGTGCCAGCAGGTTCACTGGGCTCCACCAAGAGACCCAGTACTTC
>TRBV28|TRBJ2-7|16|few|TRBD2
CASSRPSGRDTYEQYF
TGTGCCAGCAGCCGCCCGAGCGGGAGAGATACCTACGAGCAGTACTTC